A single sample gave rise to the 9 T cell receptor beta chains below, sequenced in a study of regulatory T cells in long-lasting Graves disease. Arm-PCR of CDR3 regions and iRepertoire HTBI primers were the basis on which TCR beta libraries were built. Each CDR3 protein gets one entry after TCRdb re-called the multiplex PCR reads with MiXCR. The table lists under 500,000 distinct CDR3 sequences, about 16% of them singletons, with roughly a tenth in the top ten. Sample time point: newly diagnosed GD, antithyroid drugs for less than 3 months. There was RNA extracted from PBMCs, and the TCR library was made from it. These data also featured in a second study, about T cells in Graves' hyperthyroidism and ophthalmopathy.

Sequencing was performed on peripheral blood mononuclear cells (PBMCs), taken at new diagnosis, from a patient treated with antithyroid drugs. The origin of the receptors is a woman aged 25 to 39 with Graves disease.

The genes are TRBV4-1 and TRBJ1-2, with 11 nucleotides matching TRBD1. Germline CDR1 is MGHRA and CDR2 is YSYEKL. This CDR3 region has 15 residues. Trimming cost V 0 bases and J 4 bases; bases outside gene matches: 1. CDR3 protein: CASSQDGTGGYGYTF. The CDR3 DNA is TGCGCCAGCAGCCAAGATGGGACAGGGGGCTATGGCTACACCTTC.

On this clonotype itself: A read error may be the cause here, since a much bigger clone is one base away. The chain combines TRBV18 with TRBJ2-5; a possible D gene is TRBD2 (7 bases). Germline V CDR1 and CDR2: KGHSH, LQKENI. The CDR3 is 15 amino acids. The CDR3 coding sequence is TGTGCCAGCTCACCGCTTGGCGGGGGCCTGGAGACCCCGTACTTC. Translation: CASSPLGGGLETPYF.

The chain links TRBV6-2 or TRBV6-3 to TRBJ1-5; no definite D call. Looked up from germline, CDR1 is MNHEY and CDR2 is SVGEGT. This CDR3 contains 14 residues. V was pared by 0 bases and J by 5 bases, with 8 bases between. CDR3 DNA: TGTGCCAGCAGTTACTCGCTATTATATCAGCCCCAGCATTTT. Protein product: CASSYSLLYQPQHF.

This clonotype was detected a few times. The chain recombines TRBV2 with TRBJ1-2; 10 positions agree with TRBD1. V was pared by 4 bases and J by 5 bases, with 4 bases of the junction left unmatched. The CDR3 has 14 amino acids. Per germline, CDR1 SNHLY and CDR2 FYNNEI. In DNA form, the CDR3 reads TGTGCCAGCAGTGTTTCGGGACAGGGGTATGGCTACACCTTC. This codes for CASSVSGQGYGYTF.

This clonotype was counted once. This may be a read error, as it is one base from a much larger clone. This chain links TRBV3-1 with TRBJ2-1; 9 nucleotides match TRBD2. The V segment lost 4 bases and the J segment 2 bases; nucleotides outside the gene matches: 6. Per germline, CDR1 LGHDT and CDR2 YNNKEL (reference sequence). The CDR3 has 16 residues. CDR3 nucleotide sequence: TGTGCCAGCAGCCGAGATCCTAGCGGGACCTACAATGAGCAGTTCTTC. It encodes CASSRDPSGTYNEQFF.

In regard to this clonotype: A far larger clone differs by one base, so this is likely a read error. V usage is TRBV24-1 and J usage is TRBJ2-3, with 12 nucleotides matching TRBD2. CDR1 and CDR2 from the germline V gene are KGHDR and SFDVKD. The length of the CDR3 is 16 residues. V trimming: 5 bases; J trimming: 0 bases; junction bases outside the gene matches: 2. The CDR3 DNA sequence: TGTGCCACCAGTGGGGGGACTAGCGGGAGCACAGATACGCAGTATTTT. It translates to CATSGGTSGSTDTQYF.

There are many counts of this clonotype. This sequence joins TRBV6-2 or TRBV6-3 and TRBJ2-5; 10 nucleotides match TRBD2. This CDR3 is built from 15 residues. In germline, CDR1 is MNHEY, CDR2 SVGEGT. With 6 bases clipped from V and 5 bases from J, the junction kept 9 bases outside the gene matches. The CDR3: CASRPSSGRWETQYF. The CDR3 nucleotides read TGTGCCAGCAGACCCTCTAGCGGGAGATGGGAGACCCAGTACTTC.

This clonotype has only a few counts. V usage is TRBV6-1 and J usage is TRBJ2-1; D might be TRBD2 (6 bases). The CDR3 sequence is 15 residues long. Trimming took 6 bases from V and 8 from J, leaving 20 bases between them. Per germline, CDR1 MNHNS and CDR2 SASEGT. The CDR3 sequence: CASRPHREPSDEQFF. Here the CDR3 DNA reads TGTGCCAGCAGACCTCATCGGGAGCCTTCGGATGAGCAGTTCTTC.

The chain recombines TRBV3-1 with TRBJ1-1; no firm D call. CDR1 is LGHDT, CDR2 YNNKEL, per germline (reference sequence). V lost 3 bases, J lost 5 bases, and 10 bases lay in between. The CDR3 length is 13 residues. CDR3 nucleotides: TGTGCCAGCAGCCACTACGGTCGAACTGAAGCTTTCTTT. Amino acid sequence: CASSHYGRTEAFF.